These T cell receptor beta chains were read from a single sample in a study of vaccination effects on CD4 cells after COVID-19. Their recognized antigens are unknown. The assay was immunoSEQ multiplex PCR, and TCRdb's table has in-frame clones only and misses some. Here the sample spans more than 40,000 clones, around 78% being singletons. Sequencing was performed on CD4+ T cells from PBMCs cultured with SARS-CoV-2 spike peptides, taken before COVID-19 vaccination. The receptors here all came from a human donor who received a COVID-19 vaccine. The CDR3 runs from the conserved cysteine through the conserved F or W. D genes are given only for firm matches.

TRBJ1-4	.	TRBV19	16	TGTGCCAGTAGTATTGGCCTTTTTCCCCGGGGTGAAAAACTGTTTTTT	CASSIGLFPRGEKLFF
TRBJ2-2	.	TRBV5-1	16	TGCGCCAGCAGCTATACGGGAAACCAGGCGACCGGGGAGCTGTTTTTT	CASSYTGNQATGELFF
TRBJ1-6	.	TRBV7-8	14	TGTGCCAGCAGCTTAGCCGGGTGGAAGTCACCCCTCCACTTT	CASSLAGWKSPLHF
TRBJ1-4	TRBD1	TRBV20-1	13	TGCAGTGCTAGTACAGGGGGGACTGAAAAACTGTTTTTT	CSASTGGTEKLFF
TRBJ2-4	TRBD1	TRBV28	18	TGTGCCAGCAGCTCAAGAAATGACAGGGGGAGAGCCAAAAACATTCAGTACTTC	CASSSRNDRGRAKNIQYF
TRBJ1-2	TRBD1	TRBV2	14	TGTGCCAGCCGACGAACAGGGGCGAACTATGGCTACACCTTC	CASRRTGANYGYTF
TRBJ2-1	.	TRBV6-4	15	TGTGCCAGCAGTGACCGCGGTAGCTCCTACAATGAGCAGTTCTTC	CASSDRGSSYNEQFF
TRBJ1-2	TRBD1	TRBV12-5	15	TGTGCTAGTGGTCAGGGACAGGGATCTAACTATGGCTACACCTTC	CASGQGQGSNYGYTF
TRBJ2-2	.	TRBV11-2	14	TGTGCCAGTAGCCCTGAGGTCATTACCGGGGAGCTGTTTTTT	CASSPEVITGELFF
TRBJ2-3	TRBD2	TRBV19	17	TGTGCCAGTAGTTCCCGGACTAGCGGGCGCATCACAGATACGCAGTATTTT	CASSSRTSGRITDTQYF